This TCR beta chain was documented in a study of tumor-infiltrating lymphocytes in primary liver carcinoma. This CDR3 contains 14 residues. Germline CDR1 reads SGHAT; CDR2 reads FQNNGV. The authors took blood RNA from unsorted whole blood and also extracted germline DNA. On this clonotype: One end of the junction fails to match germline, which may point to a read error.

Production of TCR beta cDNA used around 460 ng total RNA together with a constant-region primer. Slightly modified ARM-PCR, run as three nested multiplex PCR rounds, produced the TCR beta libraries. TRBV1-TRBV30 forward primers paired with a C-beta reverse primer were used in the first two PCR rounds, which ran around 10 cycles each. MiXCR, applied by TCRdb to the multiplex PCR reads, yields one record per CDR3 protein. The sample gives approximately 330,000 distinct CDR3 sequences, approximately 65% of which show up once; 5.5% to 8% is in the top ten. The sample taken for sequencing was peripheral blood. The gene calls are TRBV11-2 and TRBJ2-5; TRBD1 matches at 7 bases. This clonotype was sampled from a man aged 40-49 years with primary liver carcinoma and hepatitis B virus infection. As DNA, the CDR3 is TGTGCCAGCAACTTACAACAGGGGTCTGAGACCCAGTACTTC. This translates into CASNLQQGSETQYF.